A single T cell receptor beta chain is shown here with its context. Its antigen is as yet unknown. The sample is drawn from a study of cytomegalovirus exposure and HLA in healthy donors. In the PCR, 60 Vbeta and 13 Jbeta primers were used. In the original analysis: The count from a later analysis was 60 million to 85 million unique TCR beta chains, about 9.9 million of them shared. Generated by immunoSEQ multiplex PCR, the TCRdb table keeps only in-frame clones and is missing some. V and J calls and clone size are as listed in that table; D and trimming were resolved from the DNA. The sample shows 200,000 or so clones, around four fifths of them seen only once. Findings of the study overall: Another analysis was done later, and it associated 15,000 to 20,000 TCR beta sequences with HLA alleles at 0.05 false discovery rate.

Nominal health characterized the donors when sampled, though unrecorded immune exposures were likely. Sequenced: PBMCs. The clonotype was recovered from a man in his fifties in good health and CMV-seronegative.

This CDR3 is CAWKVYGGKGETQYF. The CDR3, as DNA: TGTGCCTGGAAGGTTTACGGGGGGAAGGGAGAGACCCAGTACTTC. J is TRBJ2-5 and V is TRBV30, with TRBD2 matching 7 bases. The CDR3 covers 15 residues. Germline loops: CDR1 GTSNPN, CDR2 SVGIG (reference sequence). J gave up 4 bases and V 4 bases, and 12 bases lay outside the gene matches.